One sample yielded the 22 T cell receptor beta chains listed below, sequenced in a study of Ad26.COV2.S vaccination and SARS-CoV-2 variants. Repertoires were generated with immunoSEQ multiplex PCR, while TCRdb's copy carries only in-frame clones and drops some. The data hold around 450,000 clones, with about nine tenths observed a single time. Documented treatment: around 19 received Ad26.COV2.S at low or high dose, single or two shots; five or six received placebo; per-sample allocation not given. The investigators took samples on day 63 after the first vaccine or placebo injection. Sequencing used peripheral blood, obtained in a trial of Ad26.COV2.S vaccine versus placebo. These receptor sequences come from a person between 18 and 65 years old who received the Ad26.COV2.S COVID-19 vaccine or a placebo.

The chain carries TRBV6-6 and TRBJ1-2; D perhaps matches TRBD1 (6 bases). V shed 6 bases and J shed 2 bases, with 16 bases lying between them. Germline CDR1 MNHNY, CDR2 SVGAGI (reference sequence). The CDR3 extends over 15 amino acids. CDR3: CASRHAQGTNYGYTF. CDR3 nucleotide sequence: TGTGCCAGCAGACATGCACAGGGCACAAACTATGGCTACACCTTC.

With regard to this clone: Other DNA sequences in the sample encode the same CDR3. V is TRBV27 and J is TRBJ2-7; D call uncertain. Per germline, CDR1 MNHEY and CDR2 SMNVEV (reference sequence). This CDR3 is built from 13 residues. V gave up 5 bases and J gave up 1 base, with 9 bases separating them. CDR3 in amino acids: CASSLGLSYEQYF. In DNA, the CDR3 is TGTGCCAGCAGTCTGGGGTTATCCTACGAGCAGTACTTC.

The rearrangement joins TRBV7-9 to TRBJ2-3; 10 bases are a match to TRBD2. Germline V gene data show CDR1 as SEHNR and CDR2 as FQNEAQ (reference sequence). Trimming at V came to 3 bases and at J to 3 bases, leaving 12 bases not matched to a gene. This CDR3 region has 18 residues. Here the CDR3 DNA reads TGTGCCAGCAGCTTCCCCGGCTCTGGAGCGGGAGGGACAGATACGCAGTATTTT. It encodes CASSFPGSGAGGTDTQYF.

The rearrangement joins TRBV2 to TRBJ2-2; weak D call: TRBD2 (5 bases). The CDR3 covers 13 residues. The germline V gene has CDR1 SNHLY and CDR2 FYNNEI. V was pared by 1 base and J by 6 bases, with 6 bases between. The CDR3 region is CASSEVGAGELFF. As DNA, the CDR3 is TGTGCCAGCAGTGAAGTCGGGGCCGGGGAGCTGTTTTTT.

The chain uses TRBV18 and TRBJ2-1, with a possible D match to TRBD2 (5 bases). The CDR3 extends over 17 amino acids. V lost 2 bases, J lost 2 bases, and 16 bases lay in between. The germline gives CDR1 KGHSH, CDR2 LQKENI. DNA of the CDR3: TGTGCCAGCTCACCAACCTGGGCCCCGGAGGCCTACAATGAGCAGTTCTTC. Amino acids: CASSPTWAPEAYNEQFF.

This chain uses TRBV9 with TRBJ1-3; the match to TRBD1 covers 7 bases. Losses at the gene ends were 6 bases for V and 0 bases for J; bases not matched to a gene: 6. The CDR3 contains 15 residues. Germline V CDR1 and CDR2: SGDLS, YYNGEE. The DNA of the CDR3 is TGTGCCAGCACCCCGGGACAGTACTCTGGAAACACCATATATTTT. Its translation: CASTPGQYSGNTIYF.

The genes are TRBV6-6 and TRBJ2-3; possibly TRBD2 for D (5 bases). Trimming left V 5 bases short and J 1 base short, with 16 bases between. The CDR3 totals 16 residues. Germline CDR1 reads MNHNY; CDR2 reads SVGAGI (reference sequence). The chain's CDR3 is CASSRGLASGTDTQYF. For the CDR3, the DNA is TGTGCCAGCAGTCGAGGGTTGGCGAGTGGCACAGATACGCAGTATTTT.

The CDR3 coding sequence is TGTGCCAGCAGCTTAGCGCGGGCAGGGGATCAGCCCCAGCATTTT. Translating gives CASSLARAGDQPQHF. This sequence joins TRBV7-4 and TRBJ1-5; tentatively, D is TRBD1 (6 bases). The V end was cut by 0 bases, the J end by 5 bases, with 11 bases between. The CDR3 is made up of 15 amino acids. Germline CDR1 SGHVT, CDR2 SQSDAQ.

The V call is TRBV7-2, the J call TRBJ2-2; D may be TRBD2 (6 bases). V lost 1 base, J lost 6 bases, and 15 bases lay in between. Germline V gene data show CDR1 as SGHTA and CDR2 as FQGNSA. The CDR3 runs 16 residues. Written as DNA, the CDR3 is TGTGCCAGCAGCTTAGATGCGGGAAAGGTCGCCGGGGAGCTGTTTTTT. As protein: CASSLDAGKVAGELFF.

The V call is TRBV30, the J call TRBJ2-7; TRBD2 aligns across 11 bases. Unmatched junction bases numbered 11, after V lost 2 bases and J lost 2 bases. The germline gives CDR1 GTSNPN, CDR2 SVGIG (reference sequence). The CDR3 runs 17 residues. DNA for the CDR3: TGTGCCTGGAGTCCCGGACAGGGGACTAGCGGAGCCTACGAGCAGTACTTC. Its translation is CAWSPGQGTSGAYEQYF.

V gene TRBV5-8 combines with J gene TRBJ1-4, with a tentative D call TRBD1 (5 bases). Germline V gene lookup returns CDR1 SGHTS and CDR2 YDEGEE. The CDR3 contains 14 residues. Trimming pared 7 bases from V and 7 bases from J, leaving 17 bases between. The DNA of the CDR3 is TGTGCCAGCCGCCAAGGGGCTGGGGGTGAAAAACTGTTTTTT. Its protein is CASRQGAGGEKLFF.

This chain joins TRBV11-2 and TRBJ2-7; no firm D call. Trimming stripped 7 bases from V and 5 bases from J, with 15 bases between. From germline, CDR1 is SGHAT and CDR2 FQNNGV. The CDR3 spans 13 residues. DNA of the CDR3: TGTGCCAGCACGCAGTATTCCACCCACGAGCAGTACTTC. Translating it yields CASTQYSTHEQYF. The complete variable domain, with remaining parts taken from reference TRBV11-2 and TRBJ2-7, reads EAGVAQSPRYKIIEKRQSVAFWCNPISGHATLYWYQQILGQGPKLLIQFQNNGVVDDSQLPKDRFSAERLKGVDSTLKIQPAKLEDSAVYLCASTQYSTHEQYFGPGTRLTVT.

This chain links TRBV7-9 with TRBJ2-5; a possible D gene is TRBD1 (6 bases). CDR3 length equals 13 residues. The germline V gene encodes CDR1 SEHNR and CDR2 FQNEAQ (reference sequence). The V end lost 1 base, the J end lost 4 bases, and 7 bases lay between the germline ends. The CDR3 protein is CASSLGGGETQYF. CDR3 in DNA: TGTGCCAGCAGCTTAGGAGGGGGAGAGACCCAGTACTTC.

The genes are TRBV29-1 and TRBJ1-2, with TRBD1 matching over 8 bases. V shed 6 bases and J 2 bases; nucleotides not matched to a gene: 8. In germline, CDR1 is SQVTM, CDR2 ANQGSEA. CDR3 length equals 14 residues. CDR3 DNA sequence: TGCAGCGTAGCCGGACAGGGCGGCAACTATGGCTACACCTTC. It specifies CSVAGQGGNYGYTF.

V usage is TRBV4-1 and J usage is TRBJ1-2; 7 bases are a match to TRBD1. Unmatched junction bases numbered 13, after V lost 4 bases and J lost 8 bases. Germline V gene sequence: CDR1 MGHRA, CDR2 YSYEKL. CDR3 size: 15 residues. CDR3 loop: CASSLEWRGQVGYTF. CDR3 nucleotide sequence: TGCGCCAGCAGCCTAGAATGGAGGGGGCAAGTCGGCTACACCTTC.

This clone appeared once. The chain recombines TRBV29-1 with TRBJ2-7; possibly TRBD2 for D (5 bases). V dropped 1 base and J dropped 5 bases, with 9 bases sitting between them. The CDR3 loop spans 12 amino acids. The germline CDR1 and CDR2 sequences are SQVTM and ANQGSEA. In DNA form, the CDR3 reads TGCAGCGTTGAAGTGGTGGAGGACGAGCAGTACTTC. This translates into CSVEVVEDEQYF.

V usage is TRBV6-5 and J usage is TRBJ2-1; 8 bases map to TRBD2. The length of the CDR3 is 16 residues. J gave up 9 bases and V 4 bases, and 14 bases lay outside the gene matches. From germline, CDR1 is MNHEY and CDR2 SVGAGI. The CDR3 region is CASSFDSGNPSGEQFF. Written as DNA, the CDR3 is TGTGCCAGCAGTTTCGATAGCGGGAATCCCTCAGGTGAGCAGTTCTTC.

This clone was seen once. The rearrangement links TRBV19 to TRBJ1-1; perhaps TRBD1 as D (5 bases). In germline, CDR1 is LNHDA, CDR2 SQIVND (reference sequence). This CDR3 has 14 amino acids. Trimming took off 7 bases at V and 2 bases at J, with 14 bases between the two ends. Written as DNA, the CDR3 is TGTGCCAGTACACGCGGGGGATCTAACACTGAAGCTTTCTTT. It encodes CASTRGGSNTEAFF.

The CDR3 region is CATPRSGREIYEQYF. The CDR3 DNA is TGTGCCACCCCACGTTCGGGCAGGGAGATCTACGAGCAGTACTTC. The V gene is TRBV6-5, the J gene TRBJ2-7; D possibly uses TRBD1 or TRBD2 (5 bases each). This CDR3 region has 15 residues. CDR1 and CDR2 from the germline V gene are MNHEY and SVGAGI. V was shortened by 10 bases and J by 3 bases, with 22 bases between the two germline ends.

The J gene is TRBJ1-1, the V gene TRBV28; D may be TRBD1 (6 bases). Germline CDR1 and CDR2: MDHEN and SYDVKM. The CDR3 runs to 16 residues. V was shortened by 3 bases and J by 1 base, with 15 bases between the two germline ends. The DNA for the CDR3 is TGTGCCAGCAGTTTTAGTGACAGGCAGACGAACACTGAAGCTTTCTTT. Amino acids: CASSFSDRQTNTEAFF.

The chain carries TRBV7-9 and TRBJ2-7, with 9 bases lining up with TRBD2. Germline lookup yields CDR1 SEHNR and CDR2 FQNEAQ (reference sequence). J was trimmed by 11 bases and V by 1 base; bases with no gene match: 6. The CDR3 sequence is 13 residues long. The DNA of the CDR3 is TGTGCCAGCAGCTTAGATAGCGGGAGAGGGGAGTACTTC. Residues: CASSLDSGRGEYF. Full variable domain (outside the CDR3, taken from reference TRBV7-9 and TRBJ2-7): DTGVSQNPRHKITKRGQNVTFRCDPISEHNRLYWYRQTLGQGPEFLTYFQNEAQLEKSRLLSDRFSAERPKGSFSTLEIQRTEQGDSAMYLCASSLDSGRGEYFGPGTRLTVT.

The chain couples TRBV12-5 to TRBJ2-2; 8 bases line up with TRBD1. The germline V gene has CDR1 LGHNT and CDR2 FRNRAP. V trimming: 5 bases; J trimming: 7 bases; junction bases outside the gene matches: 6. The CDR3 totals 14 residues. The CDR3 DNA follows: TGTGCTAGTGGTCCGGGACAGGAGAGCGGGGAGCTGTTTTTT. Translated, it gives CASGPGQESGELFF.